Here is one T cell receptor beta chain with its context. As originally analysed: Reference gene primer amplification gave estimated nucleated cell counts. Sequencing used immunoSEQ multiplex PCR; TCRdb keeps in-frame clones, though not all of them. V, J and clone size reflect that table, while D and trimming were determined from the DNA. The sample contains 140,000 to 150,000 clones, around nine tenths of which appear only once. This record belongs to a study of blood T cell repertoires in COVID-19. On the study more broadly: Donors in the United States, Italy and Spain gave samples during acute or convalescent COVID-19.

The CDR3 sequence is 17 residues long. The V gene's germline CDR1 is MGHRA and CDR2 YSYEKL. Trimming cost V 0 bases and J 4 bases, with 16 bases left between them. Sequencing input: peripheral blood. The TCR comes from a human donor in a cohort sampled during active COVID-19. The chain couples TRBV4-1 to TRBJ2-1; D call uncertain. The CDR3 nucleotides read TGCGCCAGCAGCCAAGATCGAAGTACGGGTTTTTACAATGAGCAGTTCTTC. Its protein product is CASSQDRSTGFYNEQFF.